This TCR beta chain was identified during a study of memory CD4+ T cells and cytomegalovirus serostatus. Study-level background: Healthy Belgian adult donors included several CMV-positive and around 25 CMV-negative people.

The CDR3 contains 14 residues. Germline loops: CDR1 SEHNR, CDR2 FQNEAQ (reference sequence). The V and J ends lost 4 bases and 1 base respectively, with 10 bases between them. Profiling relied on immunoSEQ multiplex PCR, and the TCRdb table lists in-frame clones only, not all of them. The sample has about 61,000 clones, approximately 85% seen once. This clone was picked up one time. Single viable CD3+CD4+CD8-CD45RO+ cells were sorted as the memory CD4+ T cells. Sequenced sample: memory CD4+ T cells from blood. This clonotype was sampled from an adult in good health and CMV-seronegative. V usage is TRBV7-9 and J usage is TRBJ1-1; D might be TRBD1 (5 bases). Written as DNA, the CDR3 is TGTGCCAGCAGCTCCGAGGGGACGAACACTGAAGCTTTCTTT. The encoded protein is CASSSEGTNTEAFF.